This entry lists 11 T cell receptor beta chains sequenced from one sample in a study of TIL therapy for anti-PD-1-resistant metastatic lung cancer. Sequencing used immunoSEQ v3. The repertoire was sequenced with immunoSEQ multiplex PCR; TCRdb's copy has only in-frame clones and lacks some. The sample lists approximately 57,000 clones; 70% to 90% were seen once. The time point was: pre-treatment sample, taken before nivolumab and TIL therapy. The starting material was blood, obtained at baseline. These receptors came from a person between 30 and 80 years old with non-small cell lung cancer.

The sample holds one count of this clone. One end of the junction varies from germline; a read error may be responsible. In the same sample, other DNA sequences code for this CDR3. J is TRBJ1-1 and V is TRBV6-5; D is unresolved. The CDR3 sequence is 12 residues long. CDR1 MNHEY and CDR2 SVGAGI come from the germline V gene. The CDR3 is CASRRMNTEAFF. The CDR3 DNA follows: TGTGCCAGCAGACGGATGAACACTGAGGCTTTCTTT.

This chain joins TRBV19 and TRBJ1-3, with D unclear. Germline CDR1 and CDR2: LNHDA and SQIVND (reference sequence). The ends were cut back, 4 bases at V and 4 bases at J, with 11 bases in the middle. CDR3 size: 14 residues. CDR3 in DNA: TGTGCCAGTAGTACTCCCCGGGCCGGAAACACCATATATTTT. Residues: CASSTPRAGNTIYF.

J is TRBJ2-7 and V is TRBV2; maybe TRBD2 (6 bases). CDR3 length: 14 amino acids. Germline loops: CDR1 SNHLY, CDR2 FYNNEI. Trimming took off 6 bases at V and 2 bases at J, with 14 bases between the two ends. In DNA form, the CDR3 reads TGTGCCAGCAGGACCCAGGGCGGGACCTACGAGCAGTACTTC. Translating it yields CASRTQGGTYEQYF.

The CDR3 nucleotides read TGTGCGAAACTTAGGGGGCGAAAAGCTTTCTTT. Protein: CAKLRGRKAFF. The chain employs TRBV12-5 and TRBJ1-1; 7 bases match TRBD1. Germline V gene sequence: CDR1 LGHNT, CDR2 FRNRAP. This CDR3 is 11 amino acids long.

This rearrangement joins TRBV27 to TRBJ1-6; D gene uncertain. The CDR3 totals 16 residues. Germline lookup yields CDR1 MNHEY and CDR2 SMNVEV (reference sequence). V was clipped by 0 bases and J by 10 bases, with 16 bases between them. CDR3 region: CASSLSYRDTGSPLHF. The DNA for the CDR3 is TGTGCCAGCAGTTTATCGTATCGTGATACGGGGTCACCCCTCCACTTT.

The chain employs TRBV27 and TRBJ2-3, with TRBD2 matching 13 bases. V lost 5 bases to trimming and J lost 5 bases; unmatched junction nucleotides: 13. CDR3 size: 18 residues. The germline CDR1 and CDR2 sequences are MNHEY and SMNVEV (reference sequence). DNA for the CDR3: TGTGCCAGCAGTCTACTGGATCGACTAGCGGGGGGTAGAGATACGCAGTATTTT. This sequence encodes CASSLLDRLAGGRDTQYF.

The rearrangement uses TRBV6-6 and TRBJ2-3; D is perhaps TRBD2 (5 bases). V was shortened by 0 bases and J by 0 bases, with 10 bases between the two germline ends. Germline V gene data show CDR1 as MNHNY and CDR2 as SVGAGI (reference sequence). CDR3 length equals 16 residues. CDR3 coding DNA: TGTGCCAGCAGTTACTCGAGTCGGGGAAGCACAGATACGCAGTATTTT. Its translation: CASSYSSRGSTDTQYF.

The chain is built from TRBV5-1 and TRBJ1-6, with TRBD1 matching over 11 bases. V lost 4 bases, J lost 9 bases, and 6 bases stayed unmatched. Germline-derived CDR1 and CDR2 are SGHRS and YFSETQ. The CDR3 totals 15 residues. The CDR3 sequence is CASSLGQGVRSPLHF. The CDR3 DNA is TGCGCCAGCAGCCTGGGACAGGGGGTTCGTTCACCCCTCCACTTT.

The chain combines TRBV5-6 with TRBJ2-3; TRBD2 aligns across 7 bases. V shed 3 bases, J shed 2 bases, and the junction held 12 bases outside the gene matches. The CDR3 spans 17 residues. The germline CDR1 and CDR2 sequences are SGHDT and YYEEEE. The DNA of the CDR3 is TGTGCCAGCAGCTGGACCTCTCGGCGGGGGAACACAGATACGCAGTATTTT. Amino acid sequence: CASSWTSRRGNTDTQYF.

This chain uses TRBV7-3 with TRBJ2-7; 7 bases agree with TRBD2. This CDR3 spans 13 amino acids. V gave up 5 bases and J gave up 3 bases; unmatched junction bases: 4. Germline values: CDR1 SGHTA, CDR2 FQGTGA. This CDR3 is CASSPGRGYEQYF. CDR3 in DNA: TGTGCCAGCAGCCCGGGGAGGGGCTACGAGCAGTACTTC.

V gene TRBV24-1 combines with J gene TRBJ1-2, with D tentatively TRBD1 (5 bases). The V and J ends lost 4 bases and 5 bases respectively, with 22 bases between them. The CDR3 sequence is 17 residues long. Germline assignment: CDR1 KGHDR and CDR2 SFDVKD. Here the CDR3 DNA reads TGTGCCACCAGTGACCCTGCCGGGGCCCACATCTCATATGGCTACACCTTC. Its protein product is CATSDPAGAHISYGYTF.